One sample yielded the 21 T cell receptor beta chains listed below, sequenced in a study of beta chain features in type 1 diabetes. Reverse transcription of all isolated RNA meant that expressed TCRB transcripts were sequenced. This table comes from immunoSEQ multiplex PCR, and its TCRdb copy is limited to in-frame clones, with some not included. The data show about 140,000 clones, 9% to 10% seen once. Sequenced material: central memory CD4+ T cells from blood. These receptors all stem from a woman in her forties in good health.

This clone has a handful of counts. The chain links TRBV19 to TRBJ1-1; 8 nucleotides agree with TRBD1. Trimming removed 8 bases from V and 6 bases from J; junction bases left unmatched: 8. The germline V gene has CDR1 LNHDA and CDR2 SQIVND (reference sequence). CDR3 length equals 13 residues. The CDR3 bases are TGTGCCAGTCACCTTACAGGGGGGCCTGAAGCTTTCTTT. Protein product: CASHLTGGPEAFF.

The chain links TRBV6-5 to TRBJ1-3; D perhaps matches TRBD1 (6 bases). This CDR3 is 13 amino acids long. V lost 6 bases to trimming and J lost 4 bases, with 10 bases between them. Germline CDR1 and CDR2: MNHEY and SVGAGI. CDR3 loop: CASSGGRGNTIYF. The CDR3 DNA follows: TGTGCCAGCAGCGGGGGGCGAGGAAACACCATATATTTT.

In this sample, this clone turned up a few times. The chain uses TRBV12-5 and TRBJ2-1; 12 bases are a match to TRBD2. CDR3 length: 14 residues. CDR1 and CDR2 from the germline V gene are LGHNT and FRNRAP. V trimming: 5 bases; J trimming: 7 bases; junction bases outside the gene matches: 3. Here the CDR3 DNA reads TGTGCTAGTGGTAGAACTAGCGGGGGGAATGAGCAGTTCTTC. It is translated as CASGRTSGGNEQFF.

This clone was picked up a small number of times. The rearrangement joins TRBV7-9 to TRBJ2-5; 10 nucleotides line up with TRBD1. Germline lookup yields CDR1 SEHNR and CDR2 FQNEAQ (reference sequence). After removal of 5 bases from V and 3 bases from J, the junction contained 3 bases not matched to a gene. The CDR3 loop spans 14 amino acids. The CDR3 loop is CASSRQGAKETQYF. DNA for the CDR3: TGTGCCAGCAGCAGACAGGGGGCTAAAGAGACCCAGTACTTC.

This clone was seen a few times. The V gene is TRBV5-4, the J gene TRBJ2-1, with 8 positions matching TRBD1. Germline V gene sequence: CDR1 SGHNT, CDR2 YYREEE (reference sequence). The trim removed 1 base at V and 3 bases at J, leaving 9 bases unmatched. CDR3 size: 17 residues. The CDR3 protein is CASSLKTGQGHYNEQFF. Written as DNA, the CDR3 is TGTGCCAGCAGCTTGAAGACAGGACAGGGCCACTACAATGAGCAGTTCTTC.

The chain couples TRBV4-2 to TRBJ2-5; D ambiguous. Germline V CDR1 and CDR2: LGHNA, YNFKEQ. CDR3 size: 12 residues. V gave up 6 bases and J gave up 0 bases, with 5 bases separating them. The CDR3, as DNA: TGTGCCAGCAGTAACTACCAAGAGACCCAGTACTTC. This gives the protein CASSNYQETQYF.

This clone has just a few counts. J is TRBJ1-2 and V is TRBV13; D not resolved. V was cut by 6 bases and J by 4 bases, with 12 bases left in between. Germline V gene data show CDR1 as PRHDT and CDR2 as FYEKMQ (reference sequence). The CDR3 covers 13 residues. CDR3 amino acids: CASSENSVYGYTF. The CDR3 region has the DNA TGTGCCAGCAGTGAAAACTCGGTCTATGGCTACACCTTC.

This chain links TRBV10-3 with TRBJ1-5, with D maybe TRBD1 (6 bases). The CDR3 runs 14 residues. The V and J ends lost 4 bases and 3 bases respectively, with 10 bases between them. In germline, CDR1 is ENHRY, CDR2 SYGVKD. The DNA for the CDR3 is TGTGCCATCAGTGGGGGGCAGCCCAATCAGCCCCAGCATTTT. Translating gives CAISGGQPNQPQHF.

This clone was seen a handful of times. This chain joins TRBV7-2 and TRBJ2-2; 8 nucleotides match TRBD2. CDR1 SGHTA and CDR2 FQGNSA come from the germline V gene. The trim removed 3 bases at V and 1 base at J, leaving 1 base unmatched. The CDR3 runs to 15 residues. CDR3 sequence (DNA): TGTGCCAGCAGCTTGAGCGGGGGGAACACCGGGGAGCTGTTTTTT. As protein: CASSLSGGNTGELFF. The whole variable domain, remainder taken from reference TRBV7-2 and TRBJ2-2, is GAGVSQSPSNKVTEKGKDVELRCDPISGHTALYWYRQSLGQGLEFLIYFQGNSAPDKSGLPSDRFSAERTGGSVSTLTIQRTQQEDSAVYLCASSLSGGNTGELFFGEGSRLTVL.

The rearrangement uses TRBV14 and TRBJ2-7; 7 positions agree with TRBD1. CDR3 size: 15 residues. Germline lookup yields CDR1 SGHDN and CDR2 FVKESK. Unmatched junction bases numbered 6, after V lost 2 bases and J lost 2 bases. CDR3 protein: CASSQSDRKAYEQYF. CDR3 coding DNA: TGTGCCAGCAGCCAATCGGACAGGAAAGCCTACGAGCAGTACTTC.

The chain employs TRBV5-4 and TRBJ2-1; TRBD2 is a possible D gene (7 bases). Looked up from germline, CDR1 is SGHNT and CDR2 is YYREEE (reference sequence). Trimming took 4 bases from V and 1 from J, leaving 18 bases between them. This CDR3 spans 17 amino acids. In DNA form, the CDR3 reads TGTGCCAGCAGCCGACAGGAGGGGGGGAGGTCCTACAATGAGCAGTTCTTC. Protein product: CASSRQEGGRSYNEQFF.

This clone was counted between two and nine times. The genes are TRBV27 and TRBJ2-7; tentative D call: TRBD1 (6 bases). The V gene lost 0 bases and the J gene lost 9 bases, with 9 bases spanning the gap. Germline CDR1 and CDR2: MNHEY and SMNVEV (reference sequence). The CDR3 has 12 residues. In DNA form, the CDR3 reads TGTGCCAGCAGTTTATCTACAGGGTTGCAGTACTTC. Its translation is CASSLSTGLQYF.

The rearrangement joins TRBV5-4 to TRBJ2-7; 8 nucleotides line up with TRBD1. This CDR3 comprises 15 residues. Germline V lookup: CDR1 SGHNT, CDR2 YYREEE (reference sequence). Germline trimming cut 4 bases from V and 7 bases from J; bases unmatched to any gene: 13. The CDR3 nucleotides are TGTGCCAGCAGCACCGGAGGACAGGGTAACCAAGAGCAGTACTTC. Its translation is CASSTGGQGNQEQYF.

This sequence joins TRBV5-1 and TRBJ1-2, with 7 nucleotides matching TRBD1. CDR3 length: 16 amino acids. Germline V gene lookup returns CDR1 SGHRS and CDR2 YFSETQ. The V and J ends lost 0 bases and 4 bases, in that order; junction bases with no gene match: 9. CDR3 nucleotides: TGCGCCAGCAGCTTGGAGGGTCAGGGGGTTGGCTATGGCTACACCTTC. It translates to CASSLEGQGVGYGYTF.

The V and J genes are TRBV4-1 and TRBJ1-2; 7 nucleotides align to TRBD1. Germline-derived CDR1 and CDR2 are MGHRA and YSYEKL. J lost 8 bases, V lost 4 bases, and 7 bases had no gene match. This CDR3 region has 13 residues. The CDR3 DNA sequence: TGCGCCAGCAGCCCACTGACAGGGCCCGGCTACACCTTC. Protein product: CASSPLTGPGYTF.

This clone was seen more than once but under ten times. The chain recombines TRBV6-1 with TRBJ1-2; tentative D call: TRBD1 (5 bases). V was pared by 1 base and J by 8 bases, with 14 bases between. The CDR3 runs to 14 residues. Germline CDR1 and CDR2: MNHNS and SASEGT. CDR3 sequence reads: CASSEGRVRRGYTF. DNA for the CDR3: TGTGCCAGCAGTGAAGGCAGGGTCCGGCGGGGCTACACCTTC.

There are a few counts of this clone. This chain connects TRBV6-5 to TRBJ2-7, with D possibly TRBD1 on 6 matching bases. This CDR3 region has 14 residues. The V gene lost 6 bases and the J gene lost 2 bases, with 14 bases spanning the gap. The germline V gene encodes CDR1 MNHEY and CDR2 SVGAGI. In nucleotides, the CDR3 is TGTGCCAGCAGCCCTGGGGACACTACCTACGAGCAGTACTTC. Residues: CASSPGDTTYEQYF.

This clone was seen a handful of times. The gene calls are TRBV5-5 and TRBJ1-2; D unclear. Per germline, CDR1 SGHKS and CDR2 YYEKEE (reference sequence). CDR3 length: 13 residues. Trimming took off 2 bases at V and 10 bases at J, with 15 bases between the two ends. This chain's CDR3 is CASSFGFREYYTF. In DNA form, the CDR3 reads TGTGCCAGCAGCTTCGGGTTCCGCGAGTACTACACCTTC.

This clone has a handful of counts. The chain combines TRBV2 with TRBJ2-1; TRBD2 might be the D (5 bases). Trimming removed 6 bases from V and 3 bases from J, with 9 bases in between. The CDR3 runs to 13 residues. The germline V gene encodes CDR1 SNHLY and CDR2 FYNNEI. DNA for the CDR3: TGTGCCAGCAGGCCCGGGGTCTACAATGAGCAGTTCTTC. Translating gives CASRPGVYNEQFF.

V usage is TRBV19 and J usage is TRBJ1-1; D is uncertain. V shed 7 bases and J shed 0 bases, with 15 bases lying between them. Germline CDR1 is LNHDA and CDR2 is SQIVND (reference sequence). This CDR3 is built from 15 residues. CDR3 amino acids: CASKPARVMNTEAFF. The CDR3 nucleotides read TGTGCCAGTAAGCCGGCGAGGGTCATGAACACTGAAGCTTTCTTT.

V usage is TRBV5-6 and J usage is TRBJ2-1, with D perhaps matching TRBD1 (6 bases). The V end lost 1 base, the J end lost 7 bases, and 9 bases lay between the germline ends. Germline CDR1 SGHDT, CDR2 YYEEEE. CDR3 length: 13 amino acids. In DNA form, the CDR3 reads TGTGCCAGCAGCTTGCTAAGGGGGAATGAGCAGTTCTTC. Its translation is CASSLLRGNEQFF.